This T cell receptor beta chain was sequenced in a study of CD8+CD57+ T cells in acquired aplastic anemia. On the study more broadly: DNA per sorted CD4+ or CD8+ sample ranged about 0.17 to 30 ug, averaging approximately 3.3 ug.

TCR beta VDJ and CDR3 profiles were obtained from a genomic DNA template. TCRdb reanalysed the reads using MiXCR and keeps one entry per CDR3 protein. The sample records about 200,000 distinct CDR3 sequences, roughly 50% being singletons. Patients picked for sequencing had shown CD8+CD57+ cell expansion detected by flow cytometry. At the time of blood sampling, patients had not yet received any therapy. Germline lookup yields CDR1 KGHDR and CDR2 SFDVKD. The V and J ends lost 5 bases and 0 bases respectively, with 6 bases between them. The CDR3 has 13 residues. The V and J genes are TRBV24-1 and TRBJ1-2, with D unclear. The sequence derives from a human donor with aplastic anemia. The specimen sequenced was sorted CD4+, CD8+, or CD8+CD57+ T cells (not recorded which) from PBMCs. As DNA, the CDR3 is TGTGCCACCAGTGTTGGGTCTAACTATGGCTACACCTTC. Amino acid sequence: CATSVGSNYGYTF.